This T cell receptor (beta chain) derives from a study of shared clonotypes between healthy human individuals. Note on this clone: No antigen is known for it.

CDR3 size: 15 residues. The V gene lost 0 bases and the J gene lost 4 bases, with 11 bases spanning the gap. The V gene's germline CDR1 is SGHRS and CDR2 YFSETQ. General study results and limits: Approximately 5% was the fraction of naive CD4 clonotypes found shared across a handful of donors. For sorted subsets, rarefaction showed incomplete sequencing despite large depth.

Produced via immunoSEQ multiplex PCR; TCRdb's table is partial and in-frame only. This sample has about 1.1 million clones, with roughly 74% found just once. Memory CD4+ cells were the fraction left after CD45RA+ naive selection. The V gene is TRBV5-1, the J gene TRBJ2-1; tentatively, D is TRBD1 or TRBD2 (5 bases each). The receptor was derived from a man aged 18 to 35 in good health. Some clones in this sample may be carry-over from other donors' samples. What was sequenced was memory CD4+ T cells from PBMCs. Specified subset: CD45RA-negative fraction. This CDR3 reads CASSLDGDQYNEQFF. CDR3 sequence (DNA): TGCGCCAGCAGCTTGGACGGGGACCAATACAATGAGCAGTTCTTC.